The rows below give T cell receptor beta chains drawn from one sample of a study of blood T cells in healthy people across ages. TCRdb passed the 5' RACE reads through MiXCR, listing each CDR3 protein once. The table includes over 500,000 distinct CDR3 sequences, about 25% detected once. Another study also made use of these data, one on T cells of mothers and their children.

Sample: blood. These receptor sequences come from a boy aged 2 to 10 in good health. Each CDR3 is given with its conserved first and last residue. Fields, in order: J gene, D gene, V gene, clone size, CDR3 DNA, CDR3 protein. D genes are given only for firm matches. Clone size appears in some rows only: once, few, many, or a class for an expanded clone.

TRBJ2-3 | TRBD2 | TRBV20-1 | - | TGCAGTGCCAAGGCTAGCGGTAGCACAGATACGCAGTATTTT | CSAKASGSTDTQYF
TRBJ1-1 | - | TRBV7-6 | few | TGTGCCAGCAGCCCCCACGGGACTGAAGCTTTCTTT | CASSPHGTEAFF
TRBJ2-7 | TRBD1 | TRBV9 | few | TGTGCCAGCAGCGTAGGGGACAGACCGAACTACGAGCAGTACTTC | CASSVGDRPNYEQYF
TRBJ1-1 | TRBD1 | TRBV3-1 | - | TGTGCCAGCAGCCGATCGGGGACAGAGAACACTGAAGCTTTCTTT | CASSRSGTENTEAFF
TRBJ1-2 | - | TRBV7-9 | few | TGTGCCAGCAGTACAAACCTGATCTTTAACTATGGCTACACCTTC | CASSTNLIFNYGYTF
TRBJ1-1 | TRBD1 | TRBV27 | - | TGTGCCAGCTCGCAGGGGGCACCAGGGGCTGAAGCTTTCTTT | CASSQGAPGAEAFF
TRBJ1-1 | TRBD1 | TRBV29-1 | few | TGCAGCTATTCGGGACAGCTGAACACTGAAGCTTTCTTT | CSYSGQLNTEAFF
TRBJ2-1 | - | TRBV15 | few | TGTGCCACCAGCAGAGAACGGGGGGCGTTCAATGAGCAGTTCTTC | CATSRERGAFNEQFF
TRBJ2-2 | TRBD1 | TRBV15 | - | TGTGCCACCGGCCGGGACAGGAACACCGGGGAGCTGTTTTTT | CATGRDRNTGELFF
TRBJ2-5 | - | TRBV7-9 | few | TGTGCCAGCAGCTTCGGGATGGGGCAAGAGACCCAGTACTTC | CASSFGMGQETQYF
TRBJ1-1 | TRBD1 | TRBV12-3/TRBV12-4 | few | TGTGCCAGCACCCTACAGGGGATGAACACTGAAGCTTTCTTT | CASTLQGMNTEAFF
TRBJ2-7 | TRBD2 | TRBV18 | - | TGTGCCAGCTCACCCACTAGCGGGAGCGCCTACGAGCAGTACTTC | CASSPTSGSAYEQYF
TRBJ2-7 | TRBD1 | TRBV6-5 | - | TGTGCCAGCAGTTACAGGGGGCAGGGGATCTACGAGCAGTACTTC | CASSYRGQGIYEQYF
TRBJ2-7 | - | TRBV4-3 | - | TGCGCCAGCAGCCATTTCGGTGACCCCTACGAGCAGTACTTC | CASSHFGDPYEQYF
TRBJ2-5 | TRBD2 | TRBV9 | - | TGTGCCAGCAGCGTAGGGGGGCTAGCGGGGGTGAAGCAAGAGACCCAGTACTTC | CASSVGGLAGVKQETQYF
TRBJ2-1 | - | TRBV5-1 | - | TGCGCCAGCAGCTTGAGTTGGGACTATGAGCAGTTCTTC | CASSLSWDYEQFF
TRBJ2-3 | - | TRBV7-9 | - | TGTGCCAGCAGCCCCCAAGGTCGCCCAAATACGCAGTATTTT | CASSPQGRPNTQYF
TRBJ2-4 | TRBD1 | TRBV6-1 | - | TGTGCCAGCAGTCCCCGGACAGGGATCTACATTCAGTACTTC | CASSPRTGIYIQYF
TRBJ1-2 | - | TRBV4-3 | - | TGCGCCAGCAGCCAAGATCTGGGGACACTCGACAACTATGGCTACACCTTC | CASSQDLGTLDNYGYTF
TRBJ2-7 | - | TRBV28 | - | TGTGCCAGCAGTTTGCCATTTACACCCTACGGGCAGTACTTC | CASSLPFTPYGQYF